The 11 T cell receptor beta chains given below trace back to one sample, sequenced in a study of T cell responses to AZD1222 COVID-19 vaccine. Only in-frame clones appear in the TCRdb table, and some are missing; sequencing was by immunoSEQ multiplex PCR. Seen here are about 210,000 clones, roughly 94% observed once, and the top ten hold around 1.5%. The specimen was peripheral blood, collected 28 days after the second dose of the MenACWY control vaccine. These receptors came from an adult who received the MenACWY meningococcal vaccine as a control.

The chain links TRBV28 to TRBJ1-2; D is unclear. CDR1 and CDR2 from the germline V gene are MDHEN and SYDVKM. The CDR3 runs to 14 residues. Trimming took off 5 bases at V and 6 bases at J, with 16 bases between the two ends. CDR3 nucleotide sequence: TGTGCCAGCAGTCAACAAGGGTATCTAGATGGCTACACCTTC. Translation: CASSQQGYLDGYTF.

The CDR3: CASAQAGRSNQPQHF. CDR3 in DNA: TGTGCCAGCGCCCAGGCGGGACGGAGCAATCAGCCCCAGCATTTT. J is TRBJ1-5 and V is TRBV6-5, with a tentative D call TRBD1 (5 bases). Germline values: CDR1 MNHEY, CDR2 SVGAGI. V gave up 8 bases and J gave up 1 base, with 15 bases separating them. The CDR3 consists of 15 residues.

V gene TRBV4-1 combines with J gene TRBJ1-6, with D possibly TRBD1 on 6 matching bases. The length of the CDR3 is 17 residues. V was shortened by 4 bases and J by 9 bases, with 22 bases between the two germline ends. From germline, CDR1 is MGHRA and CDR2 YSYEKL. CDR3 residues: CASSLQPGLQGGSPLHF. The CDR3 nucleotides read TGCGCCAGCAGCCTCCAACCCGGGCTTCAAGGGGGTTCACCCCTCCACTTT.

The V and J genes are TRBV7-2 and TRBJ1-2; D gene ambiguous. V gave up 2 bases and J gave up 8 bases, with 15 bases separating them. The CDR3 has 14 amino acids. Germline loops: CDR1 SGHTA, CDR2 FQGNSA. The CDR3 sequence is CASSLTAGNTGYTF. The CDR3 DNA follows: TGTGCCAGCAGCTTAACGGCAGGAAACACCGGCTACACCTTC. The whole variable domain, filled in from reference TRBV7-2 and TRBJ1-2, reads GAGVSQSPSNKVTEKGKDVELRCDPISGHTALYWYRQSLGQGLEFLIYFQGNSAPDKSGLPSDRFSAERTGGSVSTLTIQRTQQEDSAVYLCASSLTAGNTGYTFGSGTRLTVV.

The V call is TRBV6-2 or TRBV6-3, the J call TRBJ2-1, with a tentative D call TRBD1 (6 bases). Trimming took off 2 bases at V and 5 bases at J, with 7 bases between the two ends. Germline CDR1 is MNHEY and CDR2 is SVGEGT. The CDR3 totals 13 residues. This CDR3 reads CASSYGDNNEQFF. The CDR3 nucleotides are TGTGCCAGCAGTTACGGGGACAACAATGAGCAGTTCTTC.

The DNA of the CDR3 is TGTGCCACCAGCACAGGGCGGGGAGAGCAGTACTTC. Protein: CATSTGRGEQYF. This chain links TRBV15 with TRBJ2-7; weak D call: TRBD2 (6 bases). Trimming removed 4 bases from V and 7 bases from J, with 11 bases in between. The germline CDR1 and CDR2 sequences are LNHNV and YYDKDF (reference sequence). The CDR3 has 12 amino acids.

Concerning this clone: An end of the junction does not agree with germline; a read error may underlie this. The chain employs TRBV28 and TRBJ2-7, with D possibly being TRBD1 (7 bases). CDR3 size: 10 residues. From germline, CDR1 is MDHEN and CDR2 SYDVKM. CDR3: CASSGAGQNF. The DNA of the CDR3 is TGTGCCAGCAGCGGTGCGGGACAGAACTTC. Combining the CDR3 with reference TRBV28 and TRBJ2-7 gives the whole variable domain DVKVTQSSRYLVKRTGEKVFLECVQDMDHENMFWYRQDPGLGLRLIYFSYDVKMKEKGDIPEGYSVSREKKERFSLILESASTNQTSMYLCASSGAGQNFGPGTRLTVT.

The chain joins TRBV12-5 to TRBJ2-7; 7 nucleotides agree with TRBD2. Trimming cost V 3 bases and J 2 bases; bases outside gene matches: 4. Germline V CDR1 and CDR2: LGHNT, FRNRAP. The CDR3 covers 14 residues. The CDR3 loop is CASGFGGSPYEQYF. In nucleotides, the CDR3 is TGTGCTAGTGGTTTCGGGGGGTCTCCCTACGAGCAGTACTTC.

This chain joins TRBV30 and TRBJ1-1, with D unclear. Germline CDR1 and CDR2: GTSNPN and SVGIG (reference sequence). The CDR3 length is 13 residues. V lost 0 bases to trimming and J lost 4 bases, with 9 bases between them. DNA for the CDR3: TGTGCCTGGAGTGTTCTCGAACGCACTGAAGCTTTCTTT. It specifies CAWSVLERTEAFF. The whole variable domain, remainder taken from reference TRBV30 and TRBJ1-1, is SQTIHQWPATLVQPVGSPLSLECTVEGTSNPNLYWYRQAAGRGLQLLFYSVGIGQISSEVPQNLSASRPQDRQFILSSKKLLLSDSGFYLCAWSVLERTEAFFGQGTRLTVV.

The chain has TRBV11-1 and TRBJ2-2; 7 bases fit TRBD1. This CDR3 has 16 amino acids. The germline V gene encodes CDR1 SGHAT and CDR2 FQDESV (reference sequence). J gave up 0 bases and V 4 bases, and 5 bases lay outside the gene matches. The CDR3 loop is CASSWTGHANTGELFF. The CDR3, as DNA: TGTGCCAGCAGCTGGACAGGCCACGCGAACACCGGGGAGCTGTTTTTT.

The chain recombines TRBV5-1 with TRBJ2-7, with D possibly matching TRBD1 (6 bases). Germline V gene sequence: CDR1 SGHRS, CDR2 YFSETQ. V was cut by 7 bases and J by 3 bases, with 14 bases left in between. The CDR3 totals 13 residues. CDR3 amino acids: CASAGTLHYEQYF. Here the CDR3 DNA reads TGCGCCAGCGCCGGGACACTACACTACGAGCAGTACTTC.